This TCR beta chain was documented in a study of beta chain features in type 1 diabetes. Study-level results: A greater similarity of naive, central memory and Treg TCRB repertoires was seen among patients than among healthy donors. More deletions and fewer insertions at VDJ junctions were found in patients with type 1 diabetes. Researchers caution that PCR might favor shorter templates, equally among patients and controls.

CDR3 length: 13 amino acids. CDR1 and CDR2 from the germline V gene are LGHNA and YSLEER. Trimming removed 0 bases at V and 10 bases at J, with 13 bases between. All sorted populations exceeded 95% purity. This clone was seen more than once but under ten times. Its antigen is not identified. Sequenced material consisted of expressed TCRB transcripts (all of the isolated RNA was reverse transcribed). Sequencing was performed with immunoSEQ multiplex PCR; in TCRdb, only in-frame clones are kept and a portion is missing. The table lists 400,000 to 500,000 clones, around 14% of them singletons, with around 0.035% in the top ten.

The specimen was naive CD4+ T cells from blood. J is TRBJ2-7 and V is TRBV4-3, with D possibly called TRBD1 or TRBD2 (5 bases each). This clonotype was sampled from a man aged 25-45 years in good health. CDR3 bases: TGCGCCAGCAGCCAAGAAATTAGGGGACCCCAGTACTTC. Its translation: CASSQEIRGPQYF.